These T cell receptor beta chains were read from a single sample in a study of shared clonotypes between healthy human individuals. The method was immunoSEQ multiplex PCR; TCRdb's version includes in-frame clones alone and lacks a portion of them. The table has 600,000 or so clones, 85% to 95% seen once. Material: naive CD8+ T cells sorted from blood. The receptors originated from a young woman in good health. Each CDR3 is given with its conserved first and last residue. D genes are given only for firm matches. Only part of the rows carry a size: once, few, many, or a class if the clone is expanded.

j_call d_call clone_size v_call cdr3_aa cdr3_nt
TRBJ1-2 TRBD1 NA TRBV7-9 CASSLARDREDYGYTF TGTGCCAGCAGCTTAGCGCGGGACAGGGAAGACTATGGCTACACCTTC
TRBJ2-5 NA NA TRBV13 CATTTPGAQRETQYF TGTGCCACCACAACCCCCGGGGCCCAGAGAGAGACCCAGTACTTC
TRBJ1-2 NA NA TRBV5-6 CASSSEGNYGYTF TGTGCCAGCAGCTCGGAAGGGAACTATGGCTACACCTTC
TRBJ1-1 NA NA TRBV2 CASSESPAGTTEAFF TGTGCCAGCAGTGAGTCCCCCGCAGGGACGACTGAAGCTTTCTTT
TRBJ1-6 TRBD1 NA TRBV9 CASSVGQPDSPLHF TGTGCCAGCAGCGTGGGACAGCCCGATTCACCCCTCCACTTT
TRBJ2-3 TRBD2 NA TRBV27 CASSLLLAGGPDTQYF TGTGCCAGCAGCCTCCTACTAGCGGGAGGGCCAGATACGCAGTATTTT
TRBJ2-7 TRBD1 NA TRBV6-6 CASSYSGGRAYEQYF TGTGCCAGCAGTTACTCAGGGGGCAGGGCCTACGAGCAGTACTTC
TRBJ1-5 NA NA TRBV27 CASCPRVNQPQHF TGTGCCAGTTGTCCTAGGGTCAATCAGCCCCAGCATTTT
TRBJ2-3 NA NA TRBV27 CASSPEGAAQYF TGTGCCAGCAGTCCGGAGGGCGCTGCGCAGTATTTT
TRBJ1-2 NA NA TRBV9 CASSVEGFTGIQANYGYTF TGTGCCAGCAGCGTAGAGGGTTTTACAGGGATCCAAGCTAACTATGGCTACACCTTC
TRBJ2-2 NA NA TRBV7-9 CASRGNTGELFF TGTGCCAGCAGAGGGAACACCGGGGAGCTGTTTTTT
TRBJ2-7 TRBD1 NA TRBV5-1 CASSFLWRDREQYF TGCGCCAGCTCATTTCTGTGGCGGGACAGGGAGCAGTACTTC
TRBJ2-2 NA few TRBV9 CASSVSGELFF TGTGCCAGCAGCGTTTCCGGGGAGCTGTTTTTT
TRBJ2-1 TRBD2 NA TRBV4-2 CASSQAGSGNEQFF TGTGCCAGCAGTCAAGCGGGAAGTGGAAATGAGCAGTTCTTC
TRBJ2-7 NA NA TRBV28 CASSFQGDSYEQYF TGTGCCAGCAGTTTTCAAGGGGACTCCTACGAGCAGTACTTC
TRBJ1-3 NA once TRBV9 CASSVETGLSSGNTIYF TGTGCCAGCAGCGTTGAAACAGGGCTCAGCTCTGGAAACACCATATATTTT
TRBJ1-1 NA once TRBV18 CASSPEWGLNTEAFF TGTGCCAGCTCACCAGAATGGGGGCTGAACACTGAAGCTTTCTTT
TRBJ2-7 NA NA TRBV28 CASSLSPPTSEQYF TGTGCCAGCAGTTTATCCCCCCCCACGAGCGAGCAGTACTTC
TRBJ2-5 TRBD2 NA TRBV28 CASSSFTAQTSEMGVLSQYF TGTGCCAGCAGTAGTTTTACCGCCCAGACTAGCGAGATGGGGGTCCTGTCCCAGTACTTC
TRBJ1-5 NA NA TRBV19 CASSTENINSNQPQHF TGTGCCAGTAGTACAGAAAACATAAATAGCAATCAGCCCCAGCATTTT
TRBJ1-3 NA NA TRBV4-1 CASSQDLGSGNTIYF TGCGCCAGCAGCCAAGATCTAGGCTCTGGAAACACCATATATTTT
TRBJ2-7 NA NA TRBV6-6 CASSETNYEQYF TGTGCCAGCAGTGAGACTAACTACGAGCAGTACTTC
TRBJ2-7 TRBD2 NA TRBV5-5 CASSSGLAVSYEQYF TGTGCCAGCAGCTCGGGACTAGCGGTATCCTACGAGCAGTACTTC
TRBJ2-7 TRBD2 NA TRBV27 CASSWGTSGHYEQYF TGTGCCAGCAGTTGGGGGACTAGCGGGCATTACGAGCAGTACTTC
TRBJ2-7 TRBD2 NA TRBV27 CASSPIGTSGINHEQYF TGTGCCAGCAGTCCGATCGGGACTAGCGGGATCAACCACGAGCAGTACTTC
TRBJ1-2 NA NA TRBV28 CASSLEQRVHGYTF TGTGCCAGCAGTTTGGAACAGAGAGTCCATGGCTACACCTTC
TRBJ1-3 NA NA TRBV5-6 CASSFGSSGNTIYF TGTGCCAGCAGCTTTGGCTCATCTGGAAACACCATATATTTT
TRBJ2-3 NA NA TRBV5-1 CASSQLEEDTQYF TGCGCCAGCAGCCAGCTCGAAGAAGATACGCAGTATTTT
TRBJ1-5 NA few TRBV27 CATTGSYSNQPQHF TGTGCCACCACGGGTTCCTATAGCAATCAGCCCCAGCATTTT
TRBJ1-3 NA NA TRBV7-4 CASNLPARSGNTIYF TGTGCCAGCAACTTACCAGCCCGCTCTGGAAACACCATATATTTT
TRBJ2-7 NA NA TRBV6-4 CASSDSELSEQYF TGTGCCAGCAGTGACAGCGAGTTATCCGAGCAGTACTTC
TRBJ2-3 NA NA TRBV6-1 CASSAGADTQYF TGTGCCAGCAGTGCGGGGGCGGATACGCAGTATTTT
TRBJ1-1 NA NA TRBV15 CATSPQGQDMNTEAFF TGTGCCACCAGCCCACAAGGACAAGACATGAACACTGAAGCTTTCTTT
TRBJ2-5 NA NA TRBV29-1 CSGVGLDLGTQYF TGCAGCGGCGTAGGCCTCGATCTGGGGACCCAGTACTTC
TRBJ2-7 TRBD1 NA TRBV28 CASSLRDRVPRDEQYF TGTGCCAGCAGTCTCCGGGACAGGGTTCCTCGGGACGAGCAGTACTTC
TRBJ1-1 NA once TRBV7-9 CASSPISGAEAFF TGTGCCAGCAGCCCGATTTCAGGGGCTGAAGCTTTCTTT
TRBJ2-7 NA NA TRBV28 CASSLRRAPYEQYF TGTGCCAGCAGTTTACGGCGGGCACCCTACGAGCAGTACTTC
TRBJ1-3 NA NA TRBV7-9 CASSLGGNTIYF TGTGCCAGCAGCTTAGGGGGAAACACCATATATTTT
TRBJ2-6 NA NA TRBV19 CATETSGANVLTF TGTGCCACTGAGACTTCTGGGGCCAACGTCCTGACTTTC
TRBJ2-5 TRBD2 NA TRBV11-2 CASSLISGAQETQYF TGTGCCAGCAGCTTAATTAGCGGGGCCCAAGAGACCCAGTACTTC
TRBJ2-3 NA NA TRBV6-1 CASSDPVSITSTDTQYF TGTGCCAGCAGTGACCCCGTCTCCATTACTAGCACAGATACGCAGTATTTT
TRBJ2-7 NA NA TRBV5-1 CASSLLGDEQYF TGCGCCAGCAGCTTGTTAGGGGACGAGCAGTACTTC
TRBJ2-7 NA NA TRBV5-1 CASRELAGRYEQYF TGCGCCAGCCGGGAGTTAGCAGGACGCTACGAGCAGTACTTC
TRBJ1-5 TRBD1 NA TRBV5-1 CASSSTGQENQPQHF TGCGCCAGCAGCTCGACGGGACAGGAGAATCAGCCCCAGCATTTT
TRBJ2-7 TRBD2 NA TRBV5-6 CASSLASGHSYEQYF TGTGCCAGCAGCTTGGCTAGCGGGCACTCCTACGAGCAGTACTTC
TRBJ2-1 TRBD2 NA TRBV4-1 CASSQVMSSGRYEQFF TGCGCCAGCAGCCAAGTCATGTCTAGCGGGAGATATGAGCAGTTCTTC
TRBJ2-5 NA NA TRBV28 CASSFYSQETQYF TGTGCCAGCAGTTTTTACAGCCAAGAGACCCAGTACTTC
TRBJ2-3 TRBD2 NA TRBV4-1 CASSQASGMSTDTQYF TGCGCCAGCAGCCAAGCTAGCGGAATGAGCACAGATACGCAGTATTTT
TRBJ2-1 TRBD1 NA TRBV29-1 CSVDRGYEQFF TGCAGCGTGGACAGGGGCTATGAGCAGTTCTTC
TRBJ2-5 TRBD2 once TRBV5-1 CASSLERAGGPQTQYF TGCGCCAGCAGCTTGGAGAGGGCGGGAGGGCCTCAGACCCAGTACTTC
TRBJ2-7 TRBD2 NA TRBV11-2 CASRSAGGALVYEQYF TGTGCCAGCAGGTCCGCGGGGGGGGCCCTGGTCTACGAGCAGTACTTC
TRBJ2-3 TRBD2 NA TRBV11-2 CASSLELAGPQRADTQYF TGTGCCAGCAGCTTAGAACTAGCGGGCCCTCAGAGAGCAGATACGCAGTATTTT
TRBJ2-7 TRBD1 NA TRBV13 CASSWGGQGSYEQYF TGTGCCAGCAGCTGGGGGGGACAGGGATCCTACGAGCAGTACTTC
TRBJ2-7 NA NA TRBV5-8 CASSLVGGLTYEQYF TGTGCCAGCAGCTTGGTTGGCGGGCTTACCTACGAGCAGTACTTC
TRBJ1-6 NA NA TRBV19 CASTTKSSYNSPLHF TGTGCCAGTACCACAAAGAGCTCCTATAATTCACCCCTCCACTTT
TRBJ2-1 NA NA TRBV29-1 CSVEVGGFSYNEQFF TGCAGCGTTGAAGTTGGGGGCTTCTCCTACAATGAGCAGTTCTTC
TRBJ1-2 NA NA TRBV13 CASSYAIQGDLYGYTF TGTGCCAGCAGCTACGCCATACAGGGAGACCTCTATGGCTACACCTTC
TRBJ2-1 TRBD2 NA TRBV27 CASSSRLAGWGSEQFF TGTGCCAGCAGTTCCCGACTAGCGGGGTGGGGGAGTGAGCAGTTCTTC
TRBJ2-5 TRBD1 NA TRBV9 CASSPSGGEETQYF TGTGCCAGCAGCCCCTCAGGGGGAGAAGAGACCCAGTACTTC